Listed here are 9 T cell receptor beta chains from one sample, sequenced in a study of cytomegalovirus exposure and HLA in healthy donors. The PCR had 60 Vbeta and 13 Jbeta primers. Assay used: immunoSEQ multiplex PCR; TCRdb lists only in-frame clones, some missing. This sample has tens of thousands of clones, with approximately 74% found just once. The sequenced sample was PBMCs. These TCRs come from a woman in her 50s in good health and CMV-seropositive.

As to this clone: Mismatch with germline at one junction end may stem from a read error. The gene calls are TRBV7-7 and TRBJ2-3; D might be TRBD1 (5 bases). The germline V gene has CDR1 SSHAT and CDR2 FNYEAQ (reference sequence). The CDR3 extends over 14 amino acids. CDR3 nucleotides: TGTGCTAGCAGCTTACAGCAGGGTACAGATACGCAGTATTTT. Its protein is CASSLQQGTDTQYF.

The chain joins TRBV19 to TRBJ2-1, with D unresolved. Trimming took off 7 bases at V and 1 base at J, with 14 bases between the two ends. The CDR3 extends over 15 amino acids. Germline V gene sequence: CDR1 LNHDA, CDR2 SQIVND (reference sequence). In DNA form, the CDR3 reads TGTGCCAGTACCCCCACACTCGGGTCCTACAATGAGCAGTTCTTC. Its translation: CASTPTLGSYNEQFF.

The chain links TRBV4-2 to TRBJ2-3, with 7 nucleotides matching TRBD1. V gave up 1 base and J gave up 1 base; unmatched junction bases: 5. Germline lookup yields CDR1 LGHNA and CDR2 YNFKEQ. The CDR3 is 16 residues long. The CDR3 coding sequence is TGTGCCAGCAGCCAAGGACAGGGTTTAGGCACAGATACGCAGTATTTT. Its protein product is CASSQGQGLGTDTQYF.

This clone was picked up a small number of times. The chain links TRBV7-6 to TRBJ2-2, with TRBD1 as a possible D gene (6 bases). Per the germline V gene, CDR1 is SGHVS and CDR2 is FNYEAQ. V lost 5 bases to trimming and J lost 6 bases, with 16 bases between them. The CDR3 length is 15 residues. The CDR3 sequence is CASSTNAGVPGELFF. The DNA of the CDR3 is TGTGCCAGCAGCACAAATGCAGGGGTCCCCGGGGAGCTGTTTTTT. The entire variable domain, with the rest obtained from reference TRBV7-6 and TRBJ2-2, is as follows: GAGVSQSPRYKVTKRGQDVALRCDPISGHVSLYWYRQALGQGPEFLTYFNYEAQQDKSGLPNDRFSAERPEGSISTLTIQRTEQRDSAMYRCASSTNAGVPGELFFGEGSRLTVL.

This chain connects TRBV15 to TRBJ2-1; 9 bases agree with TRBD1. The junction had 9 bases not matched to a gene; V was cut back by 3 bases and J by 6 bases. This CDR3 comprises 16 residues. Germline loops: CDR1 LNHNV, CDR2 YYDKDF (reference sequence). The CDR3 region has the DNA TGTGCCACCAGCAGCGCCGGGACAGGGATGTCCAATGAGCAGTTCTTC. It is translated as CATSSAGTGMSNEQFF.

The chain combines TRBV5-1 with TRBJ2-1, with D possibly being TRBD2 (5 bases). The V gene lost 0 bases and the J gene lost 4 bases, with 11 bases spanning the gap. CDR1 and CDR2 from the germline V gene are SGHRS and YFSETQ. The CDR3 is 15 amino acids. The CDR3 DNA sequence: TGCGCCAGCAGCTTGGTTGCGGGCAGGTACAATGAGCAGTTCTTC. Encoded protein: CASSLVAGRYNEQFF.

The V and J genes are TRBV30 and TRBJ2-1; 7 nucleotides line up with TRBD2. The CDR3 is 13 residues long. J gave up 3 bases and V 5 bases, and 4 bases lay outside the gene matches. The germline V gene has CDR1 GTSNPN and CDR2 SVGIG (reference sequence). CDR3 amino acids: CAWGTTHYNEQFF. CDR3 DNA sequence: TGTGCCTGGGGGACTACACACTACAATGAGCAGTTCTTC.

CDR3 residues: CAWSATGGYYNSPLHF. CDR3 coding DNA: TGTGCCTGGAGTGCTACAGGAGGGTACTATAATTCACCCCTCCACTTT. The chain recombines TRBV30 with TRBJ1-6; possibly TRBD1 for D (5 bases). Germline-derived CDR1 and CDR2 are GTSNPN and SVGIG (reference sequence). Trimming shortened V by 1 base and J by 3 bases, and 13 bases separated the two germline ends. The CDR3 has 16 residues.

V usage is TRBV6-5 and J usage is TRBJ2-5, with D maybe TRBD1 (6 bases). TRBJ2-7 matches the DNA end more closely, so the J call is doubtful. CDR1 and CDR2 (germline): MNHEY, SVGAGI. CDR3 length: 12 residues. CDR3: CASRRTVNEQYF. CDR3 nucleotide sequence: TGTGCCAGCAGGCGGACAGTAAACGAGCAGTACTTC.